The 27 T cell receptor beta chains presented below share a single source sample, sequenced in a study of T cells in Graves' hyperthyroidism and ophthalmopathy. Amplification targeted TCR beta CDR3 regions from RNA transcripts. First-round RT-PCR of the TCR CDR3 relied on the HTBI primer set. TCRdb analysed the multiplex PCR reads with MiXCR anew, one entry per CDR3 protein. Of nearly 600,000 distinct CDR3 sequences listed, approximately 13% are singletons. The sequencing input was blood. Receptors originate from a woman aged 25-40 years with Graves' hyperthyroidism that later progressed to Graves' ophthalmopathy.

This clonotype was seen only a few times. V is TRBV6-2 or TRBV6-3 and J is TRBJ2-2, with no clear D. The CDR3 runs 15 residues. From germline, CDR1 is MNHEY and CDR2 SVGEGT. V lost 3 bases, J lost 1 base, and 9 bases lay in between. For the CDR3, the DNA is TGTGCCAGCAGTTATCTTAGGGTGAACACCGGGGAGCTGTTTTTT. This translates into CASSYLRVNTGELFF.

This clonotype was counted many times. V is TRBV7-9 and J is TRBJ2-5; D is possibly TRBD1 (5 bases). The CDR3 spans 11 residues. V dropped 11 bases and J dropped 5 bases, with 12 bases sitting between them. Germline V gives CDR1 SEHNR, CDR2 FQNEAQ (reference sequence). The CDR3 DNA reads TGTGCCTTGGATAGGGGCGAGACCCAGTACTTC. It is translated as CALDRGETQYF.

Worth noting for this clonotype: A much larger clone differs by one base, so this may be a read error. The chain joins TRBV28 to TRBJ2-1; tentatively, D is TRBD2 (6 bases). Germline V gene data show CDR1 as MDHEN and CDR2 as SYDVKM. V was trimmed by 7 bases and J by 0 bases, leaving 16 bases between them. CDR3 length: 16 amino acids. The CDR3 here is CASTFGGDLSYNEQFF. The CDR3 DNA reads as TGTGCCAGCACCTTCGGCGGGGATCTCTCCTACAATGAGCAGTTCTTC. The whole variable domain, filled in from reference TRBV28 and TRBJ2-1, reads DVKVTQSSRYLVKRTGEKVFLECVQDMDHENMFWYRQDPGLGLRLIYFSYDVKMKEKGDIPEGYSVSREKKERFSLILESASTNQTSMYLCASTFGGDLSYNEQFFGPGTRLTVL.

This clonotype turned up a few times. J is TRBJ2-7 and V is TRBV4-1; TRBD1 agrees at 7 bases. Trimming at V came to 2 bases and at J to 0 bases, leaving 7 bases not matched to a gene. Germline loops: CDR1 MGHRA, CDR2 YSYEKL. The length of the CDR3 is 16 residues. The CDR3 loop reads CASSQNYGTVSYEQYF. CDR3 bases: TGCGCCAGCAGCCAAAACTACGGGACAGTCTCCTACGAGCAGTACTTC.

This clonotype appeared many times. The chain is built from TRBV29-1 and TRBJ2-5; possible D gene TRBD1, 5 bases. Trimming removed 7 bases at V and 3 bases at J, with 12 bases between. The CDR3 length is 12 residues. Germline CDR1 SQVTM, CDR2 ANQGSEA. In nucleotides, the CDR3 is TGCAGCGCAGGGTGGAGAAAAGAGACCCAGTACTTC. It specifies CSAGWRKETQYF.

This clonotype was seen ten or more times. The chain joins TRBV5-1 to TRBJ2-1; unclear D gene. Trimming left V 3 bases short and J 8 bases short, with 6 bases between. CDR1 and CDR2 from the germline V gene are SGHRS and YFSETQ. The CDR3 sequence is 11 residues long. CDR3 region: CASSSNYEQFF. The CDR3 DNA is TGCGCCAGCAGCTCTAACTATGAGCAGTTCTTC.

V gene TRBV29-1 combines with J gene TRBJ2-7; possibly TRBD2 for D (6 bases). Trimming left V 7 bases short and J 1 base short, with 11 bases between. The CDR3 spans 12 residues. Germline V gives CDR1 SQVTM, CDR2 ANQGSEA. The CDR3 sequence: CSAGDWSYEQYF. The DNA for the CDR3 is TGCAGCGCGGGGGACTGGTCCTACGAGCAGTACTTC.

This clonotype has at least ten counts. The chain recombines TRBV12-3 or TRBV12-4 with TRBJ2-2; 9 bases align to TRBD1. The junction had 9 bases not matched to a gene; V was cut back by 3 bases and J by 7 bases. The CDR3 has 16 amino acids. CDR3 bases: TGTGCCAGCAGTTTTACTCTAGACAGGGGGAACGGGGAGCTGTTTTTT. This translates into CASSFTLDRGNGELFF.

This clonotype was seen repeatedly, ten times or more. This CDR3 is CAIMGGAGGDEQFF. The CDR3 coding sequence is TGTGCCATCATGGGAGGAGCGGGAGGGGATGAGCAGTTCTTC. V usage is TRBV10-3 and J usage is TRBJ2-1; 10 bases fit TRBD2. The V segment lost 7 bases and the J segment 8 bases; nucleotides outside the gene matches: 8. The CDR3 totals 14 residues. Germline values: CDR1 ENHRY, CDR2 SYGVKD.

This clonotype was seen at least ten times. The chain joins TRBV20-1 to TRBJ2-1; TRBD2 matches 7 bases. Per the germline V gene, CDR1 is DFQATT and CDR2 is SNEGSKA (reference sequence). The V and J ends lost 0 bases and 2 bases, in that order; junction bases with no gene match: 4. The CDR3 runs 15 residues. The CDR3 DNA reads TGCAGTGCTAGAGATGGCGGGAGTACCTACAATGAGCAGTTCTTC. Translation gives CSARDGGSTYNEQFF.

This clonotype turned up a few times. The chain employs TRBV6-1 and TRBJ2-2; TRBD2 aligns across 11 bases. Germline V gene data show CDR1 as MNHNS and CDR2 as SASEGT. With 6 bases clipped from V and 1 base from J, the junction kept 4 bases outside the gene matches. This CDR3 has 16 amino acids. CDR3 residues: CASRSLAGGNTGELFF. Written as DNA, the CDR3 is TGTGCCAGCAGGTCTCTAGCGGGAGGGAACACCGGGGAGCTGTTTTTT.

This clonotype was detected a few times. This chain joins TRBV19 and TRBJ2-2; 9 nucleotides match TRBD2. The V gene's germline CDR1 is LNHDA and CDR2 SQIVND (reference sequence). V dropped 6 bases and J dropped 1; count of bases not matched to a gene: 6. This CDR3 spans 16 amino acids. CDR3 residues: CASRALTSGNTGELFF. The CDR3 DNA reads as TGTGCCAGTAGAGCCTTGACTAGCGGGAACACCGGGGAGCTGTTTTTT. The whole variable domain, filled in from reference TRBV19 and TRBJ2-2, reads DGGITQSPKYLFRKEGQNVTLSCEQNLNHDAMYWYRQDPGQGLRLIYYSQIVNDFQKGDIAEGYSVSREKKESFPLTVTSAQKNPTAFYLCASRALTSGNTGELFFGEGSRLTVL.

This clonotype was seen ten or more times. The chain uses TRBV19 and TRBJ2-1, with 13 bases fitting TRBD2. With 5 bases clipped from V and 8 bases from J, the junction kept 9 bases outside the gene matches. The CDR3 covers 16 residues. CDR1 and CDR2 from the germline V gene are LNHDA and SQIVND (reference sequence). The CDR3 here is CASSALAGGLLDEQFF. The CDR3 DNA reads as TGTGCCAGTAGTGCACTAGCGGGAGGGCTATTGGATGAGCAGTTCTTC.

This clonotype was seen more than once but under ten times. The CDR3 DNA follows: TGTGCCATCAGGGCTTTCCGGGACGGCACTGAAGCTTTCTTT. This codes for CAIRAFRDGTEAFF. The chain combines TRBV10-3 with TRBJ1-1; a weak D match, TRBD1 (5 bases). V was clipped by 6 bases and J by 4 bases, with 15 bases between them. Germline assignment: CDR1 ENHRY and CDR2 SYGVKD. The length of the CDR3 is 14 residues.

The chain combines TRBV20-1 with TRBJ2-6, with D possibly matching TRBD1 (6 bases). CDR3 size: 15 residues. Germline V gene lookup returns CDR1 DFQATT and CDR2 SNEGSKA (reference sequence). The germline V and J ends were trimmed by 6 bases and 2 bases, with 14 bases remaining between them. CDR3 nucleotide sequence: TGCAGTGCAAACCGTCCAGGGGCTGGGGCCAACGTCCTGACTTTC. Translating it yields CSANRPGAGANVLTF.

V and J are TRBV11-2 and TRBJ1-1; D gene uncertain. Trimming stripped 2 bases from V and 0 bases from J, with 7 bases between. The CDR3 length is 14 residues. CDR1 SGHAT and CDR2 FQNNGV come from the germline V gene. CDR3 bases: TGTGCCAGCAGCTTAAAAGGTGTGAACACTGAAGCTTTCTTT. Encoded protein: CASSLKGVNTEAFF.

The chain has TRBV30 and TRBJ1-5; the D is unclear. CDR1 GTSNPN and CDR2 SVGIG come from the germline V gene (reference sequence). V was clipped by 6 bases and J by 4 bases, with 16 bases between them. This CDR3 has 14 residues. CDR3 in DNA: TGTGCCTGCCAGACCTGGGATGGGAATCAGCCCCAGCATTTT. This encodes CACQTWDGNQPQHF. Drawing the rest from reference TRBV30 and TRBJ1-5, the complete variable domain is SQTIHQWPATLVQPVGSPLSLECTVEGTSNPNLYWYRQAAGRGLQLLFYSVGIGQISSEVPQNLSASRPQDRQFILSSKKLLLSDSGFYLCACQTWDGNQPQHFGDGTRLSIL.

The chain recombines TRBV12-3 or TRBV12-4 with TRBJ1-6; 9 bases align to TRBD1. V dropped 6 bases and J dropped 8; count of bases not matched to a gene: 8. The length of the CDR3 is 15 residues. The CDR3 loop reads CASSQRQGGDSPLHF. CDR3 sequence (DNA): TGTGCCAGCAGCCAACGACAGGGGGGGGATTCACCCCTCCACTTT.

This clonotype has a count of ten or more. The rearrangement uses TRBV12-3 or TRBV12-4 and TRBJ2-1; no reliable D call. The ends were cut back, 5 bases at V and 3 bases at J, with 8 bases in the middle. CDR3 size: 13 residues. The CDR3 DNA reads as TGTGCCAGCAGTGAGCACGGCTACAATGAGCAGTTCTTC. Translated, it gives CASSEHGYNEQFF.

This clonotype was seen ten or more times. The V gene is TRBV19, the J gene TRBJ2-5; weak D call: TRBD1 (5 bases). Germline V lookup: CDR1 LNHDA, CDR2 SQIVND (reference sequence). This CDR3 has 14 amino acids. Trimming pared 1 base from V and 5 bases from J, leaving 11 bases between. Here the CDR3 DNA reads TGTGCCAGTAGTATAGGGGGCGGATTGGAGACCCAGTACTTC. It encodes CASSIGGGLETQYF. Complete variable domain (other parts from reference TRBV19 and TRBJ2-5): DGGITQSPKYLFRKEGQNVTLSCEQNLNHDAMYWYRQDPGQGLRLIYYSQIVNDFQKGDIAEGYSVSREKKESFPLTVTSAQKNPTAFYLCASSIGGGLETQYFGPGTRLLVL.

This clonotype was seen repeatedly, ten times or more. The gene calls are TRBV5-1 and TRBJ2-5, with a weak D call TRBD2 (6 bases). CDR3 length: 15 residues. The germline CDR1 and CDR2 sequences are SGHRS and YFSETQ. The V gene lost 6 bases and the J gene lost 1 base, with 16 bases spanning the gap. CDR3 bases: TGCGCCAGCACCTGGGACTCGGTGCGCCAAGAGACCCAGTACTTC. This sequence encodes CASTWDSVRQETQYF.

This clonotype was observed many times. This chain links TRBV28 with TRBJ2-5; a possible D gene is TRBD2 (5 bases). This CDR3 region has 14 residues. Germline CDR1 reads MDHEN; CDR2 reads SYDVKM. V lost 3 bases, J lost 2 bases, and 10 bases lay in between. The CDR3 DNA follows: TGTGCCAGCAGTTTGAGGGCAGGACAAGAGACCCAGTACTTC. Amino acids: CASSLRAGQETQYF.

The rearrangement links TRBV19 to TRBJ2-4; 8 nucleotides match TRBD2. From germline, CDR1 is LNHDA and CDR2 SQIVND (reference sequence). The CDR3 covers 19 residues. The ends lost 2 bases at V and 0 bases at J; junction bases unmatched: 12. CDR3 DNA sequence: TGTGCCAGTAGTATACCAAGACTATATAGCGGGGTAGCCAAAAACATTCAGTACTTC. This sequence encodes CASSIPRLYSGVAKNIQYF. The whole variable domain, remainder taken from reference TRBV19 and TRBJ2-4, is DGGITQSPKYLFRKEGQNVTLSCEQNLNHDAMYWYRQDPGQGLRLIYYSQIVNDFQKGDIAEGYSVSREKKESFPLTVTSAQKNPTAFYLCASSIPRLYSGVAKNIQYFGAGTRLSVL.

This clonotype was observed at least ten times. The gene calls are TRBV2 and TRBJ1-2, with 7 bases identical to TRBD1. Looked up from germline, CDR1 is SNHLY and CDR2 is FYNNEI. Trimming removed 4 bases from V and 6 bases from J; junction bases left unmatched: 8. CDR3 length equals 14 residues. The CDR3 here is CASSGRDRNDGYTF. Written as DNA, the CDR3 is TGTGCCAGCAGTGGCCGGGACAGAAACGATGGCTACACCTTC.

This clonotype has ten or more counts. The rearrangement joins TRBV2 to TRBJ2-5, with D possibly matching TRBD1 (5 bases). Trimming took 7 bases from V and 2 from J, leaving 17 bases between them. The CDR3 runs to 15 residues. Germline V gives CDR1 SNHLY, CDR2 FYNNEI. CDR3 sequence (DNA): TGTGCCAGCAAGGGGCAGAACCTCCTTCAAGAGACCCAGTACTTC. It translates to CASKGQNLLQETQYF.

This clonotype was observed a handful of times. This chain links TRBV7-3 with TRBJ1-2, with D maybe TRBD1 (6 bases). V was clipped by 2 bases and J by 5 bases, with 12 bases between them. The CDR3 contains 14 residues. Germline-derived CDR1 and CDR2 are SGHTA and FQGTGA. This CDR3 is CASSLGGAGYGYTF. CDR3 bases: TGTGCCAGCAGCTTAGGGGGCGCAGGGTATGGCTACACCTTC.

Ten or more counts support this clonotype. V and J are TRBV2 and TRBJ1-1; the D gene is possibly TRBD1 (5 bases). Germline loops: CDR1 SNHLY, CDR2 FYNNEI. The CDR3 contains 11 residues. Trimming left V 7 bases short and J 4 bases short, with 7 bases between. The CDR3 is CASNGGTEAFF. In DNA form, the CDR3 reads TGTGCCAGCAACGGGGGCACTGAAGCTTTCTTT.